This T cell receptor beta chain was found in a study of blood T cell repertoires in COVID-19. Across the whole study: In each case, the material was cDNA or gDNA derived from T cells, B-cell-depleted T cells, or PBMCs.

Study members were between about 18 and 89 years old and lived in around 24 US regions. Participants had their cohort set by participant-reported clinical history. Original processing notes: Amplification with reference gene primers provided the estimates of nucleated cell counts. Method: immunoSEQ multiplex PCR; TCRdb's copy keeps in-frame clones and lacks some. V and J calls and clone size are given by that table; D and trimming were obtained from the DNA. The sample gives roughly 300,000 clones, under 95% of which show up once; 2.3% is in the top ten. This CDR3 is built from 14 residues. Germline V gives CDR1 KGHDR, CDR2 SFDVKD. Trimming took off 3 bases at V and 4 bases at J, with 9 bases between the two ends.

Sequencing was carried out using PBMCs or T cells enriched from blood (not recorded which). This clonotype was obtained from a woman aged 40-49 years with acute COVID-19. This rearrangement joins TRBV24-1 to TRBJ1-5; no clear D gene. The CDR3 DNA reads as TGTGCCACCAGTGATGTCGGGATAAATCAGCCCCAGCATTTT. Protein product: CATSDVGINQPQHF.